The T cell receptor (beta chain) described here comes from a study of vaccination and CD4 T cells after COVID-19. Treatment indicated: approximately nine-day PBMC culture with coronavirus spike peptide pools or control peptides (ViraFEST assay). Trimming cost V 6 bases and J 3 bases, with 6 bases left between them. The V gene's germline CDR1 is SGHAT and CDR2 FQNNGV. This CDR3 contains 11 residues. This clonotype turned up a few times. No antigen is known for it. The Oncomine TCR Beta short-read assay sequenced DNA from cultured CD4+ T cells. MiXCR was run by TCRdb on the PCR reads, yielding one entry per CDR3 protein. The sample consists of some 15,000 distinct CDR3 sequences, around 60% of them appearing once.

The specimen sequenced was CD4+ T cells from blood, cultured in vitro. The chain carries TRBV11-2 and TRBJ2-7; D not resolved. The clonotype originates from a human donor who had recovered from COVID-19. The CDR3 sequence is CASRSGYEQYF. As DNA, the CDR3 is TGTGCCAGCAGATCCGGCTACGAGCAGTACTTC.